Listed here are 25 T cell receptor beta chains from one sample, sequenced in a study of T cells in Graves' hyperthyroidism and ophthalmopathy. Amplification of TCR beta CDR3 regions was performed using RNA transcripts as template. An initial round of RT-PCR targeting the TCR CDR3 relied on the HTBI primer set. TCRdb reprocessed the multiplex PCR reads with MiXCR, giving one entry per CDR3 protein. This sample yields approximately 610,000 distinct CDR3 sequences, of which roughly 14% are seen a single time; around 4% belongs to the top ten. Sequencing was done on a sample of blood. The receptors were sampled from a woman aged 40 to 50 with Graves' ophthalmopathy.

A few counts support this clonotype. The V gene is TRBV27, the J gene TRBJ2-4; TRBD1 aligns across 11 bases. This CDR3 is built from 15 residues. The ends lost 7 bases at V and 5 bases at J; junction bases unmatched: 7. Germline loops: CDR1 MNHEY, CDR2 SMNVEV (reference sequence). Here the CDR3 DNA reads TGTGCCAGCATCAAGGGGGGACAGGGGGAAAACATTCAGTACTTC. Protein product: CASIKGGQGENIQYF.

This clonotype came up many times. This chain's CDR3 is CASSPTGGRDTGELFF. CDR3 DNA: TGTGCCAGCAGTCCCACAGGGGGGCGCGACACCGGGGAGCTGTTTTTT. V and J are TRBV6-1 and TRBJ2-2, with 8 bases matching TRBD1. V lost 5 bases and J lost 3; bases outside the gene matches: 8. CDR1 MNHNS and CDR2 SASEGT come from the germline V gene. The CDR3 contains 16 residues.

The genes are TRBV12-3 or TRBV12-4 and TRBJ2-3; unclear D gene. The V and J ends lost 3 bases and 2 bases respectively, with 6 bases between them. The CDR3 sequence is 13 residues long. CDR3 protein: CASSLRFTDTQYF. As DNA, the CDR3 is TGTGCCAGCAGTTTGAGGTTCACAGATACGCAGTATTTT.

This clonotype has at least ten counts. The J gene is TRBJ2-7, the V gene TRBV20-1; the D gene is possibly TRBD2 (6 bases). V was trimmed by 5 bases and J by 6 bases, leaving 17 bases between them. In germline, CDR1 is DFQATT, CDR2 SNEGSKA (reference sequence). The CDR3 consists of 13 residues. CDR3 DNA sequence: TGCAGTGCTGAGGAGGGATTGCTGCGCGAGCAGTACTTC. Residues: CSAEEGLLREQYF.

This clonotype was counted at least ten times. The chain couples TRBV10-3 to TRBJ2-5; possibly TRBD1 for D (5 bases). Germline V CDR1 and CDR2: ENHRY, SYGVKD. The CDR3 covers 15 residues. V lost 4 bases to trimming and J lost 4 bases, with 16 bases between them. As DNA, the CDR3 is TGTGCCATCAGTGCGGGCGAGACAGAAATAGAGACCCAGTACTTC. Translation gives CAISAGETEIETQYF.

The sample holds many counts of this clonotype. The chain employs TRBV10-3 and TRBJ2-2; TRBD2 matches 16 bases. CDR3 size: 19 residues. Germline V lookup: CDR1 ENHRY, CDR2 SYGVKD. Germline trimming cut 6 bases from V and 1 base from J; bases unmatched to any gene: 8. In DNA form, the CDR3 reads TGTGCCATCAGCCGGGGACTAGCGGGAGGGCCAGGGAACACCGGGGAGCTGTTTTTT. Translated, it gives CAISRGLAGGPGNTGELFF.

The CDR3 bases are TGTGCCAGCAGCCATCCTAGCGACAACTCCTACGAGCAGTACTTC. As protein: CASSHPSDNSYEQYF. The chain links TRBV7-9 to TRBJ2-7; D is perhaps TRBD2 (6 bases). Trimming stripped 5 bases from V and 0 bases from J, with 14 bases between. The CDR3 extends over 15 amino acids. The germline gives CDR1 SEHNR, CDR2 FQNEAQ (reference sequence).

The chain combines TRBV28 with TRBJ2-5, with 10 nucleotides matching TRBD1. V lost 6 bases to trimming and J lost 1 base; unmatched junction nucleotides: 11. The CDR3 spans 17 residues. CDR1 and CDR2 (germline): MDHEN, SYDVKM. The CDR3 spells CASSPPSGTGAQETQYF. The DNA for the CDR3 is TGTGCCAGCAGCCCCCCCAGTGGGACAGGGGCCCAAGAGACCCAGTACTTC.

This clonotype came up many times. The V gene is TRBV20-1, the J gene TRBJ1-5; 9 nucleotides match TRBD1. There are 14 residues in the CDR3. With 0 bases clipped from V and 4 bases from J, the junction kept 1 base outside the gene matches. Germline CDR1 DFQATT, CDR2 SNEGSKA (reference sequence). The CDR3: CSAREDRGNQPQHF. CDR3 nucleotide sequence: TGCAGTGCTAGAGAGGACAGGGGAAATCAGCCCCAGCATTTT.

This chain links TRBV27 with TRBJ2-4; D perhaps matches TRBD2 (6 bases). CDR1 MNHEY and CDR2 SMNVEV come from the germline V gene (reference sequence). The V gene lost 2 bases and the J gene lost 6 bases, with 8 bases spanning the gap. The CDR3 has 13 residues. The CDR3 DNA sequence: TGTGCCAGCAGTTTAATGGGGGGAAACATTCAGTACTTC. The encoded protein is CASSLMGGNIQYF.

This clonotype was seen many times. Here the CDR3 reads CASSFRDEQYF. CDR3 in DNA: TGTGCCAGCAGCTTCAGGGATGAGCAGTACTTC. The chain has TRBV7-9 and TRBJ2-7, with D tentatively TRBD1 (5 bases). There are 11 residues in the CDR3. Trimming stripped 3 bases from V and 7 bases from J, with 7 bases between. The germline V gene encodes CDR1 SEHNR and CDR2 FQNEAQ (reference sequence). The whole variable domain, remainder taken from reference TRBV7-9 and TRBJ2-7, is DTGVSQNPRHKITKRGQNVTFRCDPISEHNRLYWYRQTLGQGPEFLTYFQNEAQLEKSRLLSDRFSAERPKGSFSTLEIQRTEQGDSAMYLCASSFRDEQYFGPGTRLTVT.

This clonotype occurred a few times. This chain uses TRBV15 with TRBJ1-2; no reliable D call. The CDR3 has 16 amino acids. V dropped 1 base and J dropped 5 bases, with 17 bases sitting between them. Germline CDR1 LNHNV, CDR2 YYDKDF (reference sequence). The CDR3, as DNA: TGTGCCACCAGCAGAGCCCGGGAGCCCGGTGTTTATGGCTACACCTTC. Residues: CATSRAREPGVYGYTF. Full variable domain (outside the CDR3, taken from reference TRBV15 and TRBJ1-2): DAMVIQNPRYQVTQFGKPVTLSCSQTLNHNVMYWYQQKSSQAPKLLFHYYDKDFNNEADTPDNFQSRRPNTSFCFLDIRSPGLGDTAMYLCATSRAREPGVYGYTFGSGTRLTVV.

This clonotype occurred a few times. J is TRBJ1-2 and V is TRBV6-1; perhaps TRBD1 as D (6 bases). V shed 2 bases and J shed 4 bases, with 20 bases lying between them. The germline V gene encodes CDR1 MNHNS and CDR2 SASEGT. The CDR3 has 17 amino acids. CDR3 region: CASSERGVGTRTYGYTF. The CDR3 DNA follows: TGTGCCAGCAGTGAAAGGGGGGTGGGGACACGGACCTATGGCTACACCTTC.

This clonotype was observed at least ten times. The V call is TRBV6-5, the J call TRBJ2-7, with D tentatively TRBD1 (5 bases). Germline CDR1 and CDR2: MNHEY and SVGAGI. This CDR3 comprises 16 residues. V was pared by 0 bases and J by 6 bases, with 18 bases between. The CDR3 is CASSYSFVSRVGEQYF. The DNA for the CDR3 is TGTGCCAGCAGTTACTCTTTTGTCAGCAGGGTTGGCGAGCAGTACTTC.

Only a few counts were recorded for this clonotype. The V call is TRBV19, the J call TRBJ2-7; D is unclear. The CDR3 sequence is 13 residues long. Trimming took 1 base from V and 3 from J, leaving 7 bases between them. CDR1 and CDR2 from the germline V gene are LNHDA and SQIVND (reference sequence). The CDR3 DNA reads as TGTGCCAGTAGTATAGGAGCTGTCTACGAGCAGTACTTC. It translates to CASSIGAVYEQYF.

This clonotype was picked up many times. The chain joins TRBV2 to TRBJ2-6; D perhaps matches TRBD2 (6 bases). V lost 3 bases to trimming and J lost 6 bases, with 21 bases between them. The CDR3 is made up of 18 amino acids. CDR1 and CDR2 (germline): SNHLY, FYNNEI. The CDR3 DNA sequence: TGTGCCAGCAGTGATCCCCTCAAAGAGCCGGGGGAGGCCAACGTCCTGACTTTC. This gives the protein CASSDPLKEPGEANVLTF.

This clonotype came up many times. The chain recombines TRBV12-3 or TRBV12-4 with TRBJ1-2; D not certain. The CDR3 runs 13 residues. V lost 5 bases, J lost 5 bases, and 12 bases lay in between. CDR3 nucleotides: TGTGCCAGCAGTGGTGCACGGGCATATGGCTACACCTTC. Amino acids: CASSGARAYGYTF.

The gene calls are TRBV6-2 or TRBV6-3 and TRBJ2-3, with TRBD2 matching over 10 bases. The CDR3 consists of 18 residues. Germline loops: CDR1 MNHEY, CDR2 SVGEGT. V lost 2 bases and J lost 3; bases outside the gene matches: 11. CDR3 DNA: TGTGCCAGCAGTTACGACCCCTTAGCGGGAGGAAGGACAGATACGCAGTATTTT. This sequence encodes CASSYDPLAGGRTDTQYF.

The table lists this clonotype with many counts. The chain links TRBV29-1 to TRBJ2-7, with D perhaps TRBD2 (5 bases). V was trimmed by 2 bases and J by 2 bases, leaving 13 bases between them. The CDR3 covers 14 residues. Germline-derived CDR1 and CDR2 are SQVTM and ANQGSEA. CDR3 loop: CSVELRGRAYEQYF. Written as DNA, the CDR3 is TGCAGCGTTGAACTCCGGGGAAGGGCCTACGAGCAGTACTTC.

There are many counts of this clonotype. The CDR3 sequence is CASNDRGQGGYTF. CDR3 coding DNA: TGTGCCAGTAATGACAGAGGTCAGGGGGGCTACACCTTC. The chain joins TRBV19 to TRBJ1-2; D is possibly TRBD1 (6 bases). This CDR3 spans 13 amino acids. Germline-derived CDR1 and CDR2 are LNHDA and SQIVND (reference sequence). Trimming left V 7 bases short and J 8 bases short, with 17 bases between.

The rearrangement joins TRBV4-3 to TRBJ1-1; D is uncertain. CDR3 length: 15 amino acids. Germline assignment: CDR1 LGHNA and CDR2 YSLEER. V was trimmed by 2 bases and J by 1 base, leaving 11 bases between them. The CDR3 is CASSQTASENTEAFF. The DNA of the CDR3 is TGCGCCAGCAGCCAAACCGCGAGCGAGAACACTGAAGCTTTCTTT.

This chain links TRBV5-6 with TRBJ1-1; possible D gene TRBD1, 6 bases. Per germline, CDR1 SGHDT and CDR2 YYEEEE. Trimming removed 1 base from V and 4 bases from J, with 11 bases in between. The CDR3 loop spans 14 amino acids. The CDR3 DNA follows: TGTGCCAGCAGCTTGATTGGGGGGCCCACTGAAGCTTTCTTT. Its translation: CASSLIGGPTEAFF.

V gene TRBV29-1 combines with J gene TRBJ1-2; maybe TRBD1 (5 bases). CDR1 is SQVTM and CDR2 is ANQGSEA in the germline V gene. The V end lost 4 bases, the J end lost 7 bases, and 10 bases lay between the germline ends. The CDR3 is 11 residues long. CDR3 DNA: TGCAGCGTTGGGGGCGCAGGTGGCTACACCTTC. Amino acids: CSVGGAGGYTF. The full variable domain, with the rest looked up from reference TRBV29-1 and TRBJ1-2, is SAVISQKPSRDICQRGTSLTIQCQVDSQVTMMFWYRQQPGQSLTLIATANQGSEATYESGFVIDKFPISRPNLTFSTLTVSNMSPEDSSIYLCSVGGAGGYTFGSGTRLTVV.

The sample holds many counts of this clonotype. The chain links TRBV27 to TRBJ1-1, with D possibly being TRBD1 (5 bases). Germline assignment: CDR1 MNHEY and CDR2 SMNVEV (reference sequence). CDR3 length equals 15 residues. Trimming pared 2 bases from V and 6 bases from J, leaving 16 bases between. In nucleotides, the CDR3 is TGTGCCAGCAGTTTAGGGGGGATATCGGGGGCTGAAGCTTTCTTT. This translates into CASSLGGISGAEAFF.

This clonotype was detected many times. CDR3 in amino acids: CASSQLEGRWPQHF. In DNA form, the CDR3 reads TGTGCCAGCTCACAGTTGGAGGGGAGGTGGCCCCAGCATTTT. The chain carries TRBV28 and TRBJ1-5; D might be TRBD1 (5 bases). V was pared by 8 bases and J by 9 bases, with 20 bases between. There are 14 residues in the CDR3. Germline V gene lookup returns CDR1 MDHEN and CDR2 SYDVKM.